This record covers a single T cell receptor beta chain. Repertoires were generated with immunoSEQ multiplex PCR, while TCRdb's copy carries only in-frame clones and drops some. The sample consists of more than 300,000 clones, approximately 95% of them appearing once. The CDR3 is 12 residues long. V shed 3 bases and J shed 12 bases, with 11 bases lying between them. The germline V gene has CDR1 SNHLY and CDR2 FYNNEI. This sample stems from a study of shared T cell receptors in the human thymus. The sequencing sample was made of thymocytes. The V gene is TRBV2, the J gene TRBJ2-2, with D unresolved. The TCR was taken from a human donor. In DNA, the CDR3 is TGTGCCAGCAGTGACTCCCGGGTGCAGCTGTTTTTT. Encoded protein: CASSDSRVQLFF.